A selection of T cell receptor beta chains follows, all from one sample in a study of cytomegalovirus exposure and HLA in healthy donors. Profiling relied on immunoSEQ multiplex PCR, and the TCRdb table lists in-frame clones only, not all of them. Of about 91,000 clones listed, roughly 86% are singletons. Material for sequencing was PBMCs. These receptors originate from a man in his thirties or forties in good health and CMV-seropositive. Both conserved end residues are part of each CDR3. The order of the fields is J gene, V gene, D gene, clone size, CDR3 protein, CDR3 DNA. A D gene is named only where the DNA matches it firmly. Clone sizes are given selectively: once, few, many, or a class where the clone is expanded.

TRBJ2-1 | TRBV11-3 | NA | NA | CASSLMGAVGDNEQFF | TGTGCCAGCAGCTTAATGGGGGCGGTAGGAGACAATGAGCAGTTCTTC
TRBJ1-2 | TRBV19 | NA | NA | CASRMGRGAHYGYTF | TGTGCCAGTAGGATGGGACGGGGGGCCCACTATGGCTACACCTTC
TRBJ2-1 | TRBV10-3 | TRBD2 | once | CAISRTSGVTYNEQFF | TGTGCCATCTCCCGGACTAGCGGGGTAACCTACAATGAGCAGTTCTTC
TRBJ2-3 | TRBV2 | NA | once | CASLGRSTSTDTQYF | TGTGCCAGTTTGGGGCGGAGCACTAGCACAGATACGCAGTATTTT
TRBJ2-6 | TRBV15 | TRBD1 | NA | CATSRPGQGPSGANVLTF | TGTGCCACCAGCAGACCAGGACAGGGTCCCTCTGGGGCCAACGTCCTGACTTTC
TRBJ1-1 | TRBV5-3 | NA | NA | CARSLVVGQGTSMNTEAFF | TGTGCCAGAAGCTTGGTAGTTGGGCAGGGAACTTCTATGAACACTGAAGCTTTCTTT
TRBJ2-7 | TRBV6-6 | TRBD1 | NA | CASSGAGGDYEQYF | TGTGCCAGCAGCGGGGCAGGGGGCGACTACGAGCAGTACTTC
TRBJ2-7 | TRBV25-1 | NA | NA | CASSEYPGQLDTYEQYF | TGTGCCAGCAGTGAATACCCCGGACAATTGGACACCTACGAGCAGTACTTC
TRBJ1-5 | TRBV2 | NA | NA | CASMPDTNQPQHF | TGTGCCAGCATGCCGGACACCAATCAGCCCCAGCATTTT
TRBJ1-5 | TRBV28 | NA | NA | CASSFEQGWQPQHF | TGTGCCAGCAGTTTTGAACAGGGATGGCAGCCCCAGCATTTT
TRBJ2-3 | TRBV6-1 | NA | once | CASSEFRQPIADTQYF | TGTGCCAGCAGTGAATTTAGGCAGCCGATAGCTGATACGCAGTATTTT
TRBJ1-2 | TRBV7-9 | NA | NA | CASSAGEVYGYTF | TGTGCCAGCAGCGCGGGGGAAGTTTATGGCTACACCTTC
TRBJ2-7 | TRBV29-1 | NA | NA | CSVEAAGNIPYEQYF | TGCAGCGTTGAAGCGGCAGGGAATATCCCCTACGAGCAGTACTTC
TRBJ1-1 | TRBV27 | NA | NA | CASSFAGAGTEAFF | TGTGCCAGCAGTTTTGCGGGGGCAGGGACTGAAGCTTTCTTT
TRBJ2-7 | TRBV11-1 | TRBD1 | NA | CASSLWATGGANHEQYF | TGTGCCAGCAGCTTATGGGCGACAGGGGGCGCTAACCACGAGCAGTACTTC
TRBJ2-5 | TRBV27 | TRBD2 | NA | CASSSRMGGQETQYF | TGTGCCAGCAGTTCGCGGATGGGGGGGCAAGAGACCCAGTACTTC
TRBJ1-2 | TRBV28 | TRBD1 | NA | CASIPRTGAYGYTF | TGTGCCAGCATCCCGAGGACAGGGGCTTATGGCTACACCTTC
TRBJ1-3 | TRBV6-5 | NA | few | CASSYTSSGNTIYF | TGTGCCAGCAGTTACACTTCGTCTGGAAACACCATATATTTT
TRBJ1-1 | TRBV6-1 | TRBD1 | once | CASREPGQGITEAFF | TGTGCCAGCAGGGAACCGGGACAGGGGATCACTGAAGCTTTCTTT
TRBJ2-4 | TRBV29-1 | NA | few | CSVEPGAKNIQYF | TGCAGCGTGGAGCCCGGGGCCAAAAACATTCAGTACTTC
TRBJ1-3 | TRBV7-9 | NA | NA | CASSDTGNTIYF | TGTGCCAGCAGCGACACTGGAAACACCATATATTTT
TRBJ1-5 | TRBV14 | NA | NA | CASSQVTGMNQPQHF | TGTGCCAGCAGCCAAGTGACGGGGATGAATCAGCCCCAGCATTTT
TRBJ1-2 | TRBV5-6 | NA | NA | CASSLVNPTRGYTF | TGTGCCAGCAGCTTGGTGAACCCCACGCGGGGCTACACCTTC
TRBJ2-7 | TRBV27 | NA | NA | CASSLAQGSHEQYF | TGTGCCAGCAGTTTAGCTCAGGGCTCCCACGAGCAGTACTTC
TRBJ2-3 | TRBV7-9 | TRBD1 | NA | CASSLPGLGQGVGTQYF | TGTGCCAGCAGCTTACCCGGGCTGGGACAGGGTGTTGGTACGCAGTATTTT
TRBJ1-2 | TRBV7-9 | NA | NA | CASSLLGGSGGHYGYTF | TGTGCCAGCAGCTTACTCGGTGGTTCGGGGGGCCACTATGGCTACACCTTC
TRBJ2-2 | TRBV10-2 | NA | NA | CATLGGGELFF | TGCGCCACCCTGGGGGGCGGGGAGCTGTTTTTT
TRBJ2-1 | TRBV5-1 | NA | few | CASSLRVNREYNEQFF | TGCGCCAGCAGCTTGCGGGTTAACAGGGAGTACAATGAGCAGTTCTTC
TRBJ2-7 | TRBV4-1 | TRBD1 | NA | CASSRPGQVPEQYF | TGCGCCAGCAGCCGACCGGGACAGGTGCCCGAGCAGTACTTC
TRBJ1-4 | TRBV5-6 | NA | NA | CASSLLAGANEKLFF | TGTGCCAGCAGCTTGTTGGCAGGGGCCAATGAAAAACTGTTTTTT
TRBJ2-7 | TRBV27 | NA | NA | CASSLRLGFEQYF | TGTGCCAGCAGTTTGAGGTTAGGTTTCGAGCAGTACTTC
TRBJ2-1 | TRBV27 | NA | NA | CASTLTWGEVMNEQFF | TGTGCCAGCACCCTCACTTGGGGGGAGGTAATGAATGAGCAGTTCTTC
TRBJ2-3 | TRBV11-2 | NA | NA | CASSLAGTDTQYF | TGTGCCAGCAGCTTAGCGGGCACAGATACGCAGTATTTT
TRBJ2-4 | TRBV28 | TRBD2 | NA | CASSLAGAVAKNIQYF | TGTGCCAGCAGTTTAGCGGGAGCGGTAGCCAAAAACATTCAGTACTTC
TRBJ2-1 | TRBV14 | NA | NA | CASTQTGTYNEQFF | TGTGCCAGCACCCAGACAGGAACCTACAATGAGCAGTTCTTC
TRBJ1-4 | TRBV19 | TRBD1 | NA | CASTTDRVNEKLFF | TGTGCCAGTACCACGGACAGGGTGAATGAAAAACTGTTTTTT
TRBJ2-3 | TRBV29-1 | NA | few | CSVEERRGSDTQYF | TGCAGCGTTGAAGAGCGCCGAGGGTCAGATACGCAGTATTTT
TRBJ2-3 | TRBV13 | TRBD2 | NA | CASSKGGTSGDTQYF | TGTGCCAGCAGCAAGGGCGGGACTAGCGGAGATACGCAGTATTTT
TRBJ2-2 | TRBV5-6 | NA | NA | CASSLWQGTNTGELFF | TGTGCCAGCAGCTTGTGGCAGGGGACGAACACCGGGGAGCTGTTTTTT
TRBJ2-3 | TRBV28 | NA | NA | CASSPSTDTQYF | TGTGCCAGCAGCCCGAGCACAGATACGCAGTATTTT
TRBJ2-7 | TRBV4-1 | NA | NA | CASSQETRYEQYF | TGCGCCAGCAGCCAAGAAACTAGATACGAGCAGTACTTC
TRBJ2-7 | TRBV6-1 | NA | NA | CASSSQGFLYEQYF | TGTGCCAGCAGTTCTCAGGGATTTCTCTACGAGCAGTACTTC
TRBJ1-4 | TRBV27 | NA | NA | CASSFTGLGEKLFF | TGTGCCAGCAGTTTCACGGGGTTGGGCGAAAAACTGTTTTTT
TRBJ2-2 | TRBV5-1 | NA | NA | CASTRDSGNTGELFF | TGCGCCAGCACCAGAGATAGCGGGAACACCGGGGAGCTGTTTTTT
TRBJ1-2 | TRBV28 | TRBD1 | NA | CASSLGQENYGYTF | TGTGCCAGCAGTTTAGGACAGGAAAACTATGGCTACACCTTC
TRBJ2-7 | TRBV5-1 | NA | NA | CASSLWRADTYEQYF | TGCGCCAGCAGCTTGTGGAGGGCCGATACCTACGAGCAGTACTTC
TRBJ1-2 | TRBV6-5 | NA | NA | CASRTAYGYTF | TGTGCCAGTCGGACTGCTTATGGCTACACCTTC
TRBJ1-2 | TRBV19 | NA | NA | CASREGRDYGYTF | TGTGCCAGTAGAGAGGGCCGGGACTATGGCTACACCTTC
TRBJ1-1 | TRBV5-1 | TRBD1 | NA | CASSLEGTEYNTEAFF | TGCGCCAGCAGCTTGGAGGGGACAGAGTATAACACTGAAGCTTTCTTT
TRBJ2-3 | TRBV5-1 | TRBD1 | NA | CASRNQGAVVTDTQYF | TGCGCCAGCAGGAATCAGGGGGCAGTGGTCACAGATACGCAGTATTTT
TRBJ2-7 | TRBV28 | NA | NA | CASSLPSEKEQYF | TGTGCCAGCAGTTTGCCTAGCGAGAAGGAGCAGTACTTC
TRBJ1-2 | TRBV9 | NA | NA | CASSPDPLPGQLYGYTF | TGTGCCAGCAGCCCCGACCCTTTACCCGGACAGCTCTATGGCTACACCTTC
TRBJ2-1 | TRBV4-1 | TRBD2 | NA | CASSQGAGVAYNEQFF | TGCGCCAGCAGCCAAGGGGCGGGAGTGGCCTACAATGAGCAGTTCTTC
TRBJ1-6 | TRBV25-1 | NA | NA | CASSESVQAYNSPLHF | TGTGCCAGCAGTGAATCCGTGCAGGCCTATAATTCACCCCTCCACTTT